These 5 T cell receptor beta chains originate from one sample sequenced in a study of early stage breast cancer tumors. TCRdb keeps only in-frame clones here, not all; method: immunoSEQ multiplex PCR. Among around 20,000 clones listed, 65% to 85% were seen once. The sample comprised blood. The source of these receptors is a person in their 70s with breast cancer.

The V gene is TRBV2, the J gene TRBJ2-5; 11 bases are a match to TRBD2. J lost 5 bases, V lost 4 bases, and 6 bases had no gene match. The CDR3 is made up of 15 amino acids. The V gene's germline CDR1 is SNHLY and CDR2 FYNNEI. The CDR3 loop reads CASSGVAGGLETQYF. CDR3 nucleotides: TGTGCCAGCAGTGGAGTAGCGGGGGGGCTGGAGACCCAGTACTTC.

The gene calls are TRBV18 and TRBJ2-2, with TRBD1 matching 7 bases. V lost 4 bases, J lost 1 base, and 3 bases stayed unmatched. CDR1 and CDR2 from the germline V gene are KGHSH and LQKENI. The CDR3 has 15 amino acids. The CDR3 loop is CASSHGTVNTGELFF. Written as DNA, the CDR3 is TGTGCCAGCTCACACGGGACAGTGAACACCGGGGAGCTGTTTTTT.

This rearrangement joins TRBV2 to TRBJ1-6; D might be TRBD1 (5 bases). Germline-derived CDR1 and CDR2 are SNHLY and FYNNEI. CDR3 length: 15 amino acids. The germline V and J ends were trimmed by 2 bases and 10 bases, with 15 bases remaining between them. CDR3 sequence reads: CASSETEGNRSPLHF. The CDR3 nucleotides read TGTGCCAGCAGTGAAACGGAGGGTAACAGGTCACCCCTCCACTTT.

CDR3 amino acids: CASSLDRGRDTQYF. CDR3 DNA sequence: TGTGCCAGCAGCTTAGATCGGGGGAGGGATACGCAGTATTTT. This rearrangement joins TRBV7-8 to TRBJ2-3; D is possibly TRBD2 (6 bases). The germline CDR1 and CDR2 sequences are SGHVS and FQNEAQ. CDR3 length: 14 residues. V lost 1 base, J lost 6 bases, and 11 bases lay in between.

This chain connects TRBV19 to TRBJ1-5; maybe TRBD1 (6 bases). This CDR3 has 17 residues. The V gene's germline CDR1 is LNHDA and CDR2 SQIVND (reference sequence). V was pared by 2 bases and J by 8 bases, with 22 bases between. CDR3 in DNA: TGTGCCAGTAGTATAAGCGGGACACGAGGGTCTTTGGAGCCCCAGCATTTT. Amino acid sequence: CASSISGTRGSLEPQHF.